This T cell receptor beta chain was captured in a study of T cell responses to AZD1222 COVID-19 vaccine. Regarding the study as a whole: Spike-specific TCR breadth and depth were elevated following two AZD1222 doses. The peak T cell response came first, and repertoires were sampled only after it. Seropositive at baseline were only a handful of AZD1222 recipients.

Germline CDR1 and CDR2: SGHRS and YFSETQ. This CDR3 has 11 amino acids. The V end lost 2 bases, the J end lost 5 bases, and 4 bases lay between the germline ends. Remarks on this clone: Its antigen remains unidentified.

Clones were sequenced by immunoSEQ multiplex PCR, and TCRdb holds only the in-frame ones, with some missing. The table shows approximately 100,000 clones, with about 90% occurring only once. This sample comprised peripheral blood, obtained on day 0 of MenACWY control vaccination. The rearrangement joins TRBV5-1 to TRBJ2-5; the D is unclear. The clonotype comes from an adult in good health. The CDR3 region has the DNA TGCGCCAGCAGCTTATGGGAGACCCAGTACTTC. Its protein product is CASSLWETQYF.